This entry lists 16 T cell receptor beta chains sequenced from one sample in a study of blood T cell repertoires in COVID-19. TCRdb's copy holds only in-frame clones and misses some; the assay was immunoSEQ multiplex PCR. The profile shows around 300,000 clones, around nine tenths of them singletons. Sequenced: PBMCs or T cells enriched from blood (not recorded which). The receptors were sampled from a woman in her thirties or forties who had recovered from COVID-19.

This chain connects TRBV19 to TRBJ1-1; D is perhaps TRBD1 (6 bases). The CDR3 covers 14 residues. Germline V lookup: CDR1 LNHDA, CDR2 SQIVND (reference sequence). The V gene lost 7 bases and the J gene lost 2 bases, with 14 bases spanning the gap. The CDR3 protein is CASKKGQVNTEAFF. The CDR3 DNA is TGTGCCAGTAAGAAGGGACAAGTTAACACTGAAGCTTTCTTT.

The chain couples TRBV5-1 to TRBJ2-7; TRBD2 matches at 8 bases. The junction had 4 bases not matched to a gene; V was cut back by 1 base and J by 1 base. The CDR3 runs to 15 residues. In germline, CDR1 is SGHRS, CDR2 YFSETQ. The CDR3 DNA is TGCGCCAGCAGCTTGACACTAGCGGAGTCCTACGAGCAGTACTTC. The encoded protein is CASSLTLAESYEQYF. The full variable domain, rest sourced from reference TRBV5-1 and TRBJ2-7, is KAGVTQTPRYLIKTRGQQVTLSCSPISGHRSVSWYQQTPGQGLQFLFEYFSETQRNKGNFPGRFSGRQFSNSRSEMNVSTLELGDSALYLCASSLTLAESYEQYFGPGTRLTVT.

The chain recombines TRBV27 with TRBJ2-3; 10 nucleotides line up with TRBD2. Germline CDR1 MNHEY, CDR2 SMNVEV (reference sequence). The junction had 17 bases not matched to a gene; V was cut back by 0 bases and J by 2 bases. This CDR3 comprises 21 residues. The CDR3 sequence: CASSLSSGRAYTATSTDTQYF. The CDR3 DNA reads as TGTGCCAGCAGTTTATCGAGCGGGAGGGCCTACACTGCTACCTCCACAGATACGCAGTATTTT.

The chain has TRBV21-1 and TRBJ2-5; the D call in the table, TRBD2, was not verified against the DNA. TRBV21-1 is listed as a pseudogene. CDR3 length: 19 amino acids. DNA of the CDR3: TGTGCCAGCAGCAAAGTAGCTGCGACGGGAGGGCCAGGGCAAGAGACCCAGTACTTC. As protein: CASSKVAATGGPGQETQYF.

A single count supports this clone. The CDR3 nucleotides read TGTGCCAGCAGTTACTCACTGGCCAGGGTGGGATCACCCCTCCACTTT. Protein product: CASSYSLARVGSPLHF. The chain is built from TRBV6-5 and TRBJ1-6, with a possible D match to TRBD1 (5 bases). V was trimmed by 0 bases and J by 10 bases, leaving 16 bases between them. This CDR3 has 16 residues. Per germline, CDR1 MNHEY and CDR2 SVGAGI.

In this sample, this clone turned up a few times. The rearrangement links TRBV27 to TRBJ1-4; D is undetermined. CDR3 length equals 14 residues. V was pared by 3 bases and J by 4 bases, with 9 bases between. The germline CDR1 and CDR2 sequences are MNHEY and SMNVEV (reference sequence). CDR3 nucleotide sequence: TGTGCCAGCAGTTTGACTTATGGTAATGAAAAACTGTTTTTT. It specifies CASSLTYGNEKLFF.

The rearrangement joins TRBV7-9 to TRBJ2-2; 11 nucleotides align to TRBD1. Per the germline V gene, CDR1 is SEHNR and CDR2 is FQNEAQ (reference sequence). This CDR3 has 15 residues. V lost 5 bases and J lost 6; bases outside the gene matches: 5. The CDR3, as DNA: TGTGCCAGCAGCCCGGACAGGGGGCGCCCCGGGGAGCTGTTTTTT. The encoded protein is CASSPDRGRPGELFF.

This clone appeared many times. The chain joins TRBV18 to TRBJ2-1; 9 bases fit TRBD2. V was pared by 6 bases and J by 5 bases, with 17 bases of the junction left unmatched. Germline V lookup: CDR1 KGHSH, CDR2 LQKENI. The CDR3 consists of 18 residues. The CDR3 DNA follows: TGTGCCAGCTCCCCGCGGGACAGTACTAGCGGGTTCAACAATGAGCAGTTCTTC. Protein product: CASSPRDSTSGFNNEQFF.

V gene TRBV4-3 combines with J gene TRBJ2-3; 12 nucleotides align to TRBD2. The CDR3 runs to 16 residues. From germline, CDR1 is LGHNA and CDR2 YSLEER. V shed 0 bases and J 6 bases; nucleotides not matched to a gene: 4. The CDR3 bases are TGCGCCAGCAGCCAAGAACGGCTAGCGGGAGGGGATACGCAGTATTTT. Translating it yields CASSQERLAGGDTQYF.

The chain links TRBV30 to TRBJ1-6, with TRBD1 matching over 9 bases. V lost 4 bases to trimming and J lost 10 bases; unmatched junction nucleotides: 11. The CDR3 is made up of 15 amino acids. Germline V lookup: CDR1 GTSNPN, CDR2 SVGIG (reference sequence). In DNA, the CDR3 is TGTGCCTGGACGACCGGGACAGGGACAAGCTCACCCCTCCACTTT. It is translated as CAWTTGTGTSSPLHF.

As concerns this clone: The identical CDR3 is also encoded by other nucleotide sequences in the sample. V usage is TRBV12-3 or TRBV12-4 and J usage is TRBJ1-1, with D possibly matching TRBD1 (5 bases). V was shortened by 5 bases and J by 0 bases, with 7 bases between the two germline ends. This CDR3 has 13 residues. For the CDR3, the DNA is TGTGCCAGCAGTACGGACATGAACACTGAAGCTTTCTTT. This translates into CASSTDMNTEAFF.

This sequence joins TRBV10-1 and TRBJ2-1; 7 bases line up with TRBD1. Germline V gene sequence: CDR1 WNHNN, CDR2 SYGVQD (reference sequence). Trimming at V came to 3 bases and at J to 6 bases, leaving 5 bases not matched to a gene. CDR3 length: 14 amino acids. CDR3 coding DNA: TGCGCCAGCAGTGACGGGACAGCCGTCAATGAGCAGTTCTTC. It yields the protein CASSDGTAVNEQFF.

This rearrangement joins TRBV7-2 to TRBJ1-2, with a weak D call TRBD1 (6 bases). CDR1 is SGHTA, CDR2 FQGNSA, per germline. This CDR3 has 12 residues. The V and J ends lost 1 base and 8 bases respectively, with 8 bases between them. The CDR3: CASSLDREGYTF. The CDR3 coding sequence is TGTGCCAGCAGCTTAGACAGGGAGGGCTACACCTTC.

This clone was seen just once. The chain couples TRBV4-1 to TRBJ2-1, with TRBD2 matching 13 bases. CDR3 length equals 14 residues. Trimming at V came to 8 bases and at J to 8 bases, leaving 6 bases not matched to a gene. The germline CDR1 and CDR2 sequences are MGHRA and YSYEKL. CDR3 in DNA: TGCGCCAGCGGACTAGCGGGAGCCGGTGATGAGCAGTTCTTC. Translated: CASGLAGAGDEQFF.

The V gene is TRBV2, the J gene TRBJ1-2; maybe TRBD1 (5 bases). The V gene's germline CDR1 is SNHLY and CDR2 FYNNEI. V was shortened by 4 bases and J by 0 bases, with 18 bases between the two germline ends. The CDR3 is made up of 17 amino acids. This chain's CDR3 is CASSVRAGLASNYGYTF. The CDR3 DNA is TGTGCCAGCAGTGTAAGGGCAGGGCTTGCCTCTAACTATGGCTACACCTTC.

V usage is TRBV5-1 and J usage is TRBJ1-3; D call uncertain. The CDR3 covers 15 residues. V was cut by 1 base and J by 0 bases, with 8 bases left in between. Germline assignment: CDR1 SGHRS and CDR2 YFSETQ. CDR3 loop: CASSLSGFSGNTIYF. In DNA form, the CDR3 reads TGCGCCAGCAGCTTGAGTGGCTTCTCTGGAAACACCATATATTTT.